The following is a TCR beta chain sequence with its context. This sample stems from a study of PD-L1 blockade in urothelial cancer. Across the whole study: Of 30 or so patients, about 25 were males with bladder-origin urothelial cancer. Samples of blood were analyzed 3 weeks (second dose) and 6 weeks after treatment start. Across blood samples, T cells had a median count of roughly 140,000.

Clones were read by immunoSEQ multiplex PCR, and TCRdb kept only the in-frame ones, dropping some. The data show about 19,000 clones, with roughly four fifths seen just once and 1.7% held by the top ten. CDR1 and CDR2 from the germline V gene are SGHRS and YFSETQ. With 3 bases clipped from V and 1 base from J, the junction kept 13 bases outside the gene matches. The CDR3 runs 20 residues. Noted time point: peripheral blood 6 weeks after treatment start. Patients suffered from locally advanced or metastatic urothelial carcinoma. This TCR came from a man aged 50 to 60 with urothelial cancer. The sample here was PBMCs, taken around atezolizumab (anti-PD-L1) treatment. This sequence joins TRBV5-1 and TRBJ2-1, with 13 bases that match TRBD2. This chain's CDR3 is CASSSEGGLAGFASYNEQFF. CDR3 in DNA: TGCGCCAGCAGCTCCGAGGGGGGACTAGCGGGATTCGCATCCTACAATGAGCAGTTCTTC.